This T cell receptor (beta chain) originates from a study of cytomegalovirus exposure and HLA in healthy donors. From germline, CDR1 is SQVTM and CDR2 ANQGSEA. V lost 6 bases to trimming and J lost 9 bases; unmatched junction nucleotides: 25. The CDR3 runs to 19 residues. PCR involved 60 Vbeta and 13 Jbeta primers. Repertoires were generated with immunoSEQ multiplex PCR, while TCRdb's copy carries only in-frame clones and drops some. The sample holds around 140,000 clones, 85% to 90% seen once. The clonotype originates from a woman aged 25 to 39 in good health and CMV-seronegative. The material sequenced was PBMCs. The V call is TRBV29-1, the J call TRBJ2-7; TRBD2 agrees at 14 bases. CDR3 DNA: TGCAGCGTCCGGCCTTGGACTAGCGGGAGGTATGAGTTAATTCCTCGGCAGTACTTC. Protein product: CSVRPWTSGRYELIPRQYF.